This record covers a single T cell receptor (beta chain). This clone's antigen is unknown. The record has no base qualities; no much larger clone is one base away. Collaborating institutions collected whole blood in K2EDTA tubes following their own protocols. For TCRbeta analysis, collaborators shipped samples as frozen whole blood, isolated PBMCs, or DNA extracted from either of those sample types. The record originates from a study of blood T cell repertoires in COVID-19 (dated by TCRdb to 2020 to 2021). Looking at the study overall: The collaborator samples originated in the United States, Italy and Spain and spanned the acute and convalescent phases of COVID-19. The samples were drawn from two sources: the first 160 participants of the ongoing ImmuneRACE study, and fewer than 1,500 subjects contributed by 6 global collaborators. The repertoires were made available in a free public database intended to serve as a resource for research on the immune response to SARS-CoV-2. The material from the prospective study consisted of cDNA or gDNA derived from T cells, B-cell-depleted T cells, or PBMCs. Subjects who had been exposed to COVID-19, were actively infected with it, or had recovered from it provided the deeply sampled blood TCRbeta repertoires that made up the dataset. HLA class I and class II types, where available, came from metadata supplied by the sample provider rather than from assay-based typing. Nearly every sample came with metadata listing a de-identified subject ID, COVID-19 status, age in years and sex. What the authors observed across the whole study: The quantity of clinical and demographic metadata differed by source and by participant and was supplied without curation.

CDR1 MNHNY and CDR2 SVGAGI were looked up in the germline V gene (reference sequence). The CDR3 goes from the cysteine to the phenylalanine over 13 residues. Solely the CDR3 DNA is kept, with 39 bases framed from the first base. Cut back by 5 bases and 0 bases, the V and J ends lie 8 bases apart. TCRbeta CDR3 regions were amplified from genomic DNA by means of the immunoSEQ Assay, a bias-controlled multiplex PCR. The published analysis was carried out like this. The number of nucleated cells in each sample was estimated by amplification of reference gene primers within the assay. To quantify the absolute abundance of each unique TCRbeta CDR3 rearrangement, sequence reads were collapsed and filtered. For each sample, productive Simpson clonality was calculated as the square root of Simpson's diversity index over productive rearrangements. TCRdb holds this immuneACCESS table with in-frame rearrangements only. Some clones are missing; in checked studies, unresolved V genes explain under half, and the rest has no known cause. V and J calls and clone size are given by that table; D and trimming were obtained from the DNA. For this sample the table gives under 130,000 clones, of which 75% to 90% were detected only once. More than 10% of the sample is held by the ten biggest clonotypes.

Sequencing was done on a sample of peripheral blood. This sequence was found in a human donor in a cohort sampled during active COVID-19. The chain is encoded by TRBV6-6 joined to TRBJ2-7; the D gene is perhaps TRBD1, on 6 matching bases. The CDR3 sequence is CASSRDISYEQYF. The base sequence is TGTGCCAGCAGTCGGGACATCTCCTACGAGCAGTACTTC.